Shown below are 2 T cell receptor beta chains from a single sample sequenced in a study of blood T cell repertoires in COVID-19. The repertoire was sequenced with immunoSEQ multiplex PCR; TCRdb's copy has only in-frame clones and lacks some. Of under 60,000 clones detected, about 85% appear once; the ten largest clones hold about 9.4%. The sample taken for sequencing was peripheral blood. These receptors were collected from a human donor in a cohort sampled during active COVID-19.

V gene TRBV19 combines with J gene TRBJ1-6, with D possibly TRBD1 on 6 matching bases. Germline CDR1 is LNHDA and CDR2 is SQIVND (reference sequence). V was clipped by 3 bases and J by 4 bases, with 13 bases between them. The CDR3 is made up of 16 amino acids. CDR3 amino acids: CASSILGQTYNSPLHF. DNA for the CDR3: TGTGCCAGTAGTATCCTCGGACAGACTTATAATTCACCCCTCCACTTT.

This clone turned up a few times. The rearrangement joins TRBV30 to TRBJ2-3; 10 nucleotides align to TRBD2. The CDR3 runs to 13 residues. With V trimmed by 4 bases and J by 10 bases, 8 bases remained unmatched. Germline CDR1 is GTSNPN and CDR2 is SVGIG (reference sequence). The CDR3 region is CAWTAGGRLAQYF. The CDR3, as DNA: TGTGCCTGGACAGCGGGAGGGCGTCTCGCGCAGTATTTT.